Below, 16 T cell receptor beta chains from the same sample are listed, as sequenced in a study of cytomegalovirus exposure and HLA in healthy donors. Profiled with immunoSEQ multiplex PCR; TCRdb holds only in-frame clones, not every one. The table records some 190,000 clones, about 83% of them present only once. The sample was PBMCs. Receptor source: a woman aged 18-29 years in good health and CMV-seronegative.

The chain carries TRBV11-2 and TRBJ1-1, with 7 bases identical to TRBD1. CDR1 is SGHAT, CDR2 FQNNGV, per germline. This CDR3 has 15 residues. With 5 bases clipped from V and 4 bases from J, the junction kept 10 bases outside the gene matches. CDR3 region: CASSPSRDRGTEAFF. As DNA, the CDR3 is TGTGCCAGCAGCCCTTCGCGGGACAGAGGCACTGAAGCTTTCTTT.

The chain has TRBV7-9 and TRBJ1-3; D possibly corresponds to TRBD1 (6 bases). Trimming left V 6 bases short and J 0 bases short, with 12 bases between. The CDR3 is made up of 15 amino acids. CDR1 and CDR2 (germline): SEHNR, FQNEAQ (reference sequence). The CDR3 loop reads CASSLRTDSGNTIYF. The CDR3, as DNA: TGTGCCAGCAGTTTACGGACAGACTCTGGAAACACCATATATTTT.

This clone was recorded only once. DNA for the CDR3: TGTGCCAGCAGTCACCTCCGCGGGGAGCAGTTCTTC. The encoded protein is CASSHLRGEQFF. The rearrangement links TRBV6-4 to TRBJ2-1, with D possibly TRBD2 on 5 matching bases. The V and J ends lost 5 bases and 10 bases respectively, with 12 bases between them. Germline V CDR1 and CDR2: MRHNA, SNTAGT. The CDR3 sequence is 12 residues long.

J is TRBJ1-6 and V is TRBV5-1; TRBD1 might be the D (6 bases). The CDR3 is 15 residues long. Looked up from germline, CDR1 is SGHRS and CDR2 is YFSETQ. Trimming removed 5 bases from V and 5 bases from J, with 14 bases in between. CDR3 sequence reads: CASSSTGMNNSPLHF. The CDR3 DNA reads TGCGCCAGCAGTTCCACAGGGATGAATAATTCACCCCTCCACTTT.

The V gene is TRBV6-5, the J gene TRBJ2-7; TRBD1 matches at 7 bases. The germline gives CDR1 MNHEY, CDR2 SVGAGI. This CDR3 region has 14 residues. V dropped 5 bases and J dropped 3; count of bases not matched to a gene: 7. The CDR3 loop is CASSDLQGSYEQYF. The CDR3, as DNA: TGTGCCAGCAGTGACCTACAGGGGAGCTACGAGCAGTACTTC.

The J gene is TRBJ1-2, the V gene TRBV30, with D maybe TRBD1 (5 bases). CDR3 size: 11 residues. CDR1 and CDR2 (germline): GTSNPN, SVGIG (reference sequence). Trimming removed 8 bases at V and 8 bases at J, with 15 bases between. The CDR3 loop is CAGTRGGGYTF. The CDR3 DNA reads TGTGCCGGGACCCGGGGTGGGGGCTACACCTTC.

The rearrangement uses TRBV29-1 and TRBJ1-2; 8 nucleotides align to TRBD1. Looked up from germline, CDR1 is SQVTM and CDR2 is ANQGSEA. V shed 6 bases and J 3 bases; nucleotides not matched to a gene: 6. This CDR3 is built from 13 residues. The CDR3 bases are TGCAGCGTGATGACAGGGGAAGACTATGGCTACACCTTC. It yields the protein CSVMTGEDYGYTF.

The chain carries TRBV10-2 and TRBJ2-7; TRBD1 matches 8 bases. Germline V gene lookup returns CDR1 WSHSY and CDR2 SAAADI. With 6 bases clipped from V and 7 bases from J, the junction kept 14 bases outside the gene matches. The CDR3 sequence is 15 residues long. CDR3 sequence reads: CASRTRGAGGSEQYF. CDR3 nucleotide sequence: TGCGCCAGCAGGACGAGGGGGGCAGGGGGCAGTGAGCAGTACTTC.

The V gene is TRBV25-1, the J gene TRBJ2-2, with TRBD2 matching over 8 bases. Germline-derived CDR1 and CDR2 are MGHDK and SYGVNS. After removal of 1 base from V and 1 base from J, the junction contained 2 bases not matched to a gene. The CDR3 is made up of 16 amino acids. For the CDR3, the DNA is TGTGCCAGCAGTGAATTTAGCGGGATGAACACCGGGGAGCTGTTTTTT. Encoded protein: CASSEFSGMNTGELFF.

About this clone itself: This same CDR3 is encoded by further DNA sequences in the sample. The V call is TRBV5-1, the J call TRBJ2-7; 7 bases are shared with TRBD1. CDR1 and CDR2 from the germline V gene are SGHRS and YFSETQ. CDR3 length: 14 amino acids. J was trimmed by 2 bases and V by 0 bases; bases with no gene match: 2. The CDR3 protein is CASSLGQGAYEQYF. The CDR3 DNA follows: TGCGCCAGCAGCTTGGGACAGGGTGCCTACGAGCAGTACTTC.

The J gene is TRBJ2-5, the V gene TRBV7-7; D possibly corresponds to TRBD2 (6 bases). V lost 1 base, J lost 5 bases, and 14 bases lay in between. CDR1 and CDR2 (germline): SSHAT, FNYEAQ (reference sequence). The CDR3 extends over 15 amino acids. Written as DNA, the CDR3 is TGTGCCAGCAGCTTAGGCCCTTCTGGGACTGAGACCCAGTACTTC. Encoded protein: CASSLGPSGTETQYF.

The J gene is TRBJ1-5, the V gene TRBV4-1; D gene uncertain. Germline assignment: CDR1 MGHRA and CDR2 YSYEKL. CDR3 length: 18 amino acids. Trimming removed 1 base at V and 2 bases at J, with 18 bases between. The chain's CDR3 is CASSQGFFMSLGNQPQHF. The CDR3 DNA reads TGCGCCAGCAGCCAAGGTTTCTTTATGAGCTTAGGCAATCAGCCCCAGCATTTT.

J is TRBJ1-2 and V is TRBV6-6, with D possibly being TRBD1 (6 bases). This CDR3 has 16 residues. Trimming took off 0 bases at V and 7 bases at J, with 18 bases between the two ends. The V gene's germline CDR1 is MNHNY and CDR2 SVGAGI (reference sequence). DNA of the CDR3: TGTGCCAGCAGTTACTCTAAAACAGGGTGGGATCGTGGCTACACCTTC. Translated, it gives CASSYSKTGWDRGYTF.

This clone was detected a few times. The chain employs TRBV12-5 and TRBJ2-7; D unresolved. CDR3 size: 11 residues. Germline CDR1 LGHNT, CDR2 FRNRAP. Trimming cost V 9 bases and J 4 bases, with 10 bases left between them. CDR3 loop: CASSRKYEQYF. In DNA form, the CDR3 reads TGTGCTAGCTCGCGGAAGTACGAGCAGTACTTC.

The gene calls are TRBV6-6 and TRBJ1-5; 9 bases match TRBD1. V shed 4 bases, J shed 6 bases, and the junction held 10 bases outside the gene matches. Germline V gives CDR1 MNHNY, CDR2 SVGAGI (reference sequence). This CDR3 is 16 amino acids long. The CDR3 sequence: CASSLPGTGGGQPQHF. CDR3 coding DNA: TGTGCCAGCAGTTTACCGGGAACAGGGGGCGGTCAGCCCCAGCATTTT.

V gene TRBV5-4 combines with J gene TRBJ2-3; 11 bases match TRBD2. The V and J ends lost 5 bases and 4 bases, in that order; junction bases with no gene match: 9. CDR3 length: 16 residues. Germline CDR1 reads SGHNT; CDR2 reads YYREEE (reference sequence). The CDR3 DNA is TGTGCCAGCAGGAACGTAGCGGGGGGGCCGGCAGATACGCAGTATTTT. Amino acids: CASRNVAGGPADTQYF.